A selection of T cell receptor beta chains follows, all from one sample in a study of blood T cell repertoires in COVID-19. Clones were read by immunoSEQ multiplex PCR, and TCRdb kept only the in-frame ones, dropping some. The sample lists approximately 220,000 clones, about 85% occurring once. What was sequenced was peripheral blood. Every receptor here comes from a man aged 45-65 years who had recovered from COVID-19. CDR3s include the opening cysteine and the closing phenylalanine or tryptophan. The D gene is left open where the match is weak. The size entry is marked missing in some rows and otherwise reads once, few, many or a size class.

j_call	v_call	clone_size	d_call	cdr3_nt	cdr3_aa
TRBJ1-1	TRBV19	once	.	TGTGCCAGTAGCTCGTTTACAGGGAACACTGAAGCTTTCTTT	CASSSFTGNTEAFF
TRBJ1-1	TRBV19	.	.	TGTGCCAGTAGTAACCCCGGGGAGGGGAGGAACACTGAAGCTTTCTTT	CASSNPGEGRNTEAFF
TRBJ1-4	TRBV9	.	.	TGTGCCAGCAGCGTCCGGGCGGGAGCAACTAATGAAAAACTGTTTTTT	CASSVRAGATNEKLFF
TRBJ2-5	TRBV11-3	.	.	TGTGCCAGCAGCTTGAGCGAAGCGGAGACCCAGTACTTC	CASSLSEAETQYF
TRBJ1-2	TRBV30	.	.	TGTGCCTGGAGCGCCTTGAGTAGCTACACCTTC	CAWSALSSYTF
TRBJ2-7	TRBV6-2/TRBV6-3	.	.	TGTGCCAGCAGTGGCGAGAGGGCCCGAAAGGTCGAGCAGTACTTC	CASSGERARKVEQYF
TRBJ2-7	TRBV3-1/TRBV3-2	.	TRBD2	TGTGCCAGCAGCCGCGGGGCTAGCGGGAGTTTTTACGAGCAGTACTTC	CASSRGASGSFYEQYF
TRBJ2-4	TRBV28	.	.	TGTGCCAGCAGTTTAGGGCAGAAAAACATTCAGTACTTC	CASSLGQKNIQYF
TRBJ2-7	TRBV19	.	TRBD1	TGTGCCAGTACAGACAGGGTTTTCCCCTACGAGCAGTACTTC	CASTDRVFPYEQYF
TRBJ2-6	TRBV14	few	TRBD1	TGTGCCAGCAGCCAAGGGACAGGGTTTGGGGCCAACGTCCTGACTTTC	CASSQGTGFGANVLTF
TRBJ1-2	TRBV19	.	.	TGTGCCAGTAGTATAGTGGGCTCACATGGCTACACCTTC	CASSIVGSHGYTF
TRBJ2-1	TRBV7-9	.	.	TGTGCCAGCAGCTTGGACAGTAGCTCCTACAATGAGCAGTTCTTC	CASSLDSSSYNEQFF
TRBJ1-1	TRBV7-9	.	.	TGTGCCAGCAGCTTACTAGACTGGAGGACTGAAGCTTTCTTT	CASSLLDWRTEAFF
TRBJ1-4	TRBV27	.	.	TGTGCCAGCAGCCGACAGACAAATGAAAAACTGTTTTTT	CASSRQTNEKLFF
TRBJ2-7	TRBV2	.	TRBD2	TGTGCCAGCAGCCGGGGACTAGCGGGGTTCTACGAGCAGTACTTC	CASSRGLAGFYEQYF
TRBJ2-6	TRBV27	.	.	TGTGCCAGCAGGACAGAAGGGTTTGCAAGCTCTGGGGCCAACGTCCTGACTTTC	CASRTEGFASSGANVLTF
TRBJ2-1	TRBV19	once	.	TGTGCCAGTAGTACCAGCAGGCAGGGCTACAATGAGCAGTTCTTC	CASSTSRQGYNEQFF
TRBJ2-3	TRBV18	.	.	TGTGCCAGCTCACCCCAAGCGGGCACAGATACGCAGTATTTT	CASSPQAGTDTQYF
TRBJ1-4	TRBV6-5	.	.	TGTGCCAGCTCGGGTCAGGGAAATGAAAAACTGTTTTTT	CASSGQGNEKLFF
TRBJ1-5	TRBV10-2	.	.	TGCGCCAGCAGTGATTTCGGTGGTAGCAATCAGCCCCAGCATTTT	CASSDFGGSNQPQHF
TRBJ1-2	TRBV5-4	.	.	TGTGCCAGCAGCAATCCCAGCGGACAGATTAACTATGGCTACACCTTC	CASSNPSGQINYGYTF
TRBJ2-3	TRBV7-9	.	.	TGTGCCAGCAGCTTCGAGGGGAGGATGGATACGCAGTATTTT	CASSFEGRMDTQYF
TRBJ2-1	TRBV3-1/TRBV3-2	once	TRBD2	TGTGCCAGCAGCCAGCGGGAGTCCTACAATGAGCAGTTCTTC	CASSQRESYNEQFF
TRBJ2-7	TRBV7-2	.	.	TGTGCCAGCAGCTTAACATGGCAGGCCTACGAGCAGTACTTC	CASSLTWQAYEQYF
TRBJ2-1	TRBV6-5	.	TRBD2	TGTGCCAGCAGTTTTAGCGGGAGGGCAGGTAATGAGCAGTTCTTC	CASSFSGRAGNEQFF
TRBJ1-5	TRBV3-1/TRBV3-2	.	.	TGTGCCAGCAGCCGGACGGGGTATAGCAATCAGCCCCAGCATTTT	CASSRTGYSNQPQHF
TRBJ2-7	TRBV27	.	.	TGTGCCAGCAGTCTAAAACCCACTGTGGAGCAGTACTTC	CASSLKPTVEQYF
TRBJ2-3	TRBV28	.	.	TGTGCCAGCAGTTTTTGGGGGGACACAGATACGCAGTATTTT	CASSFWGDTDTQYF
TRBJ2-1	TRBV5-6	.	TRBD2	TGTGCCAGCAGCTTGGTAGGCGGGAGGGCCGCCAATGAGCAGTTCTTC	CASSLVGGRAANEQFF
TRBJ1-5	TRBV6-5	.	.	TGTGCCAGCAGCCTTCGTAGCAATCAGCCCCAGCATTTT	CASSLRSNQPQHF
TRBJ2-7	TRBV15	.	TRBD2	TGTGCCACCAGCAGAGGCGGGAGAACGAACGAGCAGTACTTC	CATSRGGRTNEQYF
TRBJ2-7	TRBV3-1/TRBV3-2	.	.	TGTGCCAGCAGAGGGGCGGGGTATGAGCAGTACTTC	CASRGAGYEQYF
TRBJ1-1	TRBV19	.	TRBD1	TGTGCCAGTAGTATAGGCAGGGGGCGAACTGAAGCTTTCTTT	CASSIGRGRTEAFF
TRBJ2-3	TRBV15	.	.	TGTGCCACCAGCTCCTTAACAAGAGATACGCAGTATTTT	CATSSLTRDTQYF
TRBJ1-3	TRBV18	.	.	TGTGCCAGCTCACGGTCGGTGTGGGGAAACACCATATATTTT	CASSRSVWGNTIYF
TRBJ1-5	TRBV18	.	.	TGTGCCAGCGCGGCCGGGACAATTAGCAATCAGCCCCAGCATTTT	CASAAGTISNQPQHF
TRBJ2-5	TRBV10-3	.	.	TGTGCCATCAGTGAGTCGAGGGGGGGAAAAGAGACCCAGTACTTC	CAISESRGGKETQYF
TRBJ2-7	TRBV27	few	.	TGTGCCAGCAGGAGAATCCGGGACGGAGGGGTCGAGCAGTACTTC	CASRRIRDGGVEQYF
TRBJ1-4	TRBV13	.	.	TGTGCCAGCAGCGTGGCCAGGACTACCTCGGCGGAACTGTTTTTT	CASSVARTTSAELFF
TRBJ1-3	TRBV5-1	.	TRBD1	TGCGCCAGCAGCTTGTCCGGGACAGGGGGAAACACCATATATTTT	CASSLSGTGGNTIYF
TRBJ2-7	TRBV7-6	.	TRBD1	TGTGCCAGCAGCCCCTGGACAGGGCTTGGTTCCTACGAGCAGTACTTC	CASSPWTGLGSYEQYF
TRBJ1-2	TRBV11-2	.	TRBD1	TGTGCCAGCAGCTCCCGGGACAGGGGGCTTTGGCATGGCTACACCTTC	CASSSRDRGLWHGYTF
TRBJ2-1	TRBV6-5	once	TRBD1	TGTGCCAGCGCCGACAGGGGTATAAGGAATGAGCAGTTCTTC	CASADRGIRNEQFF
TRBJ1-1	TRBV18	.	.	TGTGCCAGCTCACCACCTGGCATGAACACTGAAGCTTTCTTT	CASSPPGMNTEAFF
TRBJ1-5	TRBV7-9	few	.	TGTGCCAGCAGCTCGACAGGAGTTGGCAATCAGCCCCAGCATTTT	CASSSTGVGNQPQHF
TRBJ2-6	TRBV19	.	.	TGTGCCAGTAGTATTGGCCAACGCTCTGGGGCCAACGTCCTGACTTTC	CASSIGQRSGANVLTF
TRBJ2-5	TRBV5-1	.	TRBD2	TGCGCCAGCAGCTTGAGCGGGGGCGAGGGGGAGACCCAGTACTTC	CASSLSGGEGETQYF
TRBJ2-6	TRBV19	.	TRBD1	TGTGCCAGTAGTATACCCAACAGGGGGTTCACTGGGGCCAACGTCCTGACTTTC	CASSIPNRGFTGANVLTF
TRBJ2-2	TRBV5-8	.	TRBD1	TGTGCCAGCAGCTTGCGACGGACAGGGGGCACCGGGGAGCTGTTTTTT	CASSLRRTGGTGELFF
TRBJ2-2	TRBV4-1	.	.	TGCGCCAGCAGCCAAGAACAGCGGCCGAACACCGGGGAGCTGTTTTTT	CASSQEQRPNTGELFF
TRBJ2-2	TRBV5-1	.	TRBD2	TGCGCCAGCAGCTTACCTCTAGCGGGAGGGATTCCGGACACCGGGGAGCTGTTTTTT	CASSLPLAGGIPDTGELFF
TRBJ1-1	TRBV10-1	.	TRBD1	TGCGCCAGCAGTAGACAGGGATCGGCTGAAGCTTTCTTT	CASSRQGSAEAFF
TRBJ2-2	TRBV7-8	.	.	TGTGCCAGCAGCCCCACAGGGCTCTTTAGAACCGGGGAGCTGTTTTTT	CASSPTGLFRTGELFF
TRBJ2-3	TRBV6-1	.	TRBD2	TGTGCCAGCAGTGGTGGGACTAGCGGGGCAACTAGCACAGATACGCAGTATTTT	CASSGGTSGATSTDTQYF
TRBJ2-2	TRBV5-1	few	TRBD2	TGCGCCAGCAGCTTTGCGACTAGCGGGTCCGGGGAGCTGTTTTTT	CASSFATSGSGELFF
TRBJ1-6	TRBV27	.	TRBD1	TGTGCCAGCAGCCCACCGGGACAGCTACTTTATAATTCACCCCTCCACTTT	CASSPPGQLLYNSPLHF